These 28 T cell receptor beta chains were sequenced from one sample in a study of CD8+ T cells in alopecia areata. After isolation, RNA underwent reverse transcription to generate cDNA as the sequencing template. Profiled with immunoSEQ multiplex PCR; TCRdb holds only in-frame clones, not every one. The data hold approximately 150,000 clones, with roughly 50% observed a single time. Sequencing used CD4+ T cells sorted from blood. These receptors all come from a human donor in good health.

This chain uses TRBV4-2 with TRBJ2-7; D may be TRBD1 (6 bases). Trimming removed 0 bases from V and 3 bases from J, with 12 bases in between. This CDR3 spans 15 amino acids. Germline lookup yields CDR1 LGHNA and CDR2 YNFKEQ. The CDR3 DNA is TGTGCCAGCAGCCAAGATGACAGGCCGGACTACGAGCAGTACTTC. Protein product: CASSQDDRPDYEQYF.

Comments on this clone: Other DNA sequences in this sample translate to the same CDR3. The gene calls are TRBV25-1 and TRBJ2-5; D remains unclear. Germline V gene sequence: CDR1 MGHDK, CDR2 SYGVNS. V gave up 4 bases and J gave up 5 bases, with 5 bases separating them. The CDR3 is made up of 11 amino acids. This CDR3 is CASSGLETQYF. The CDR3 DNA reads TGTGCCAGCAGTGGGCTGGAGACCCAGTACTTC.

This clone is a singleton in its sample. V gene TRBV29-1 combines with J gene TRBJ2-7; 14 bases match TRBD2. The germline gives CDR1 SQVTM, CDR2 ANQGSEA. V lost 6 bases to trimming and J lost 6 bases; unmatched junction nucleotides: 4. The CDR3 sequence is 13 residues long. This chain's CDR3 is CSVLGLAGGEQYF. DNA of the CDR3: TGCAGCGTCCTTGGACTAGCGGGAGGCGAGCAGTACTTC.

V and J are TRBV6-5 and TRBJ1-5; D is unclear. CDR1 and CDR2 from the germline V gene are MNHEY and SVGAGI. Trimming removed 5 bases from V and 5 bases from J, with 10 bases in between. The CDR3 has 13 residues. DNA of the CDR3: TGTGCCAGCAGTCTCGCCCGAGATCAGCCCCAGCATTTT. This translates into CASSLARDQPQHF.

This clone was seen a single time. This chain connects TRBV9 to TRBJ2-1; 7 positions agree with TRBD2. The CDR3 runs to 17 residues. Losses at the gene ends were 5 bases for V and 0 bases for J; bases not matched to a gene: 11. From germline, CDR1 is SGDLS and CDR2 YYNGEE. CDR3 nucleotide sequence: TGTGCCAGCAGTGGATTTAGCGGGTACAGCTCCTACAATGAGCAGTTCTTC. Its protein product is CASSGFSGYSSYNEQFF.

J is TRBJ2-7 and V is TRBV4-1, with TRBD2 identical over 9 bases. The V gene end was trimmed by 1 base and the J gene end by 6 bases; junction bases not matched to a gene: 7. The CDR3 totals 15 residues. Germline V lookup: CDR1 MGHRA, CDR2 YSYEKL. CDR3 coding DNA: TGCGCCAGCAGCCAAGTGGCGGGAGGGCGCCCCGAGCAGTACTTC. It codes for CASSQVAGGRPEQYF.

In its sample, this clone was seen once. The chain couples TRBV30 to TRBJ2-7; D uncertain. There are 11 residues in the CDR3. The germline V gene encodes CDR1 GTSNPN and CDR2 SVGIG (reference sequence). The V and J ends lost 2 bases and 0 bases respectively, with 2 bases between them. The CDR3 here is CAWSISYEQYF. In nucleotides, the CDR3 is TGTGCCTGGAGTATCTCCTACGAGCAGTACTTC. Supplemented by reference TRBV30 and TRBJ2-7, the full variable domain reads SQTIHQWPATLVQPVGSPLSLECTVEGTSNPNLYWYRQAAGRGLQLLFYSVGIGQISSEVPQNLSASRPQDRQFILSSKKLLLSDSGFYLCAWSISYEQYFGPGTRLTVT.

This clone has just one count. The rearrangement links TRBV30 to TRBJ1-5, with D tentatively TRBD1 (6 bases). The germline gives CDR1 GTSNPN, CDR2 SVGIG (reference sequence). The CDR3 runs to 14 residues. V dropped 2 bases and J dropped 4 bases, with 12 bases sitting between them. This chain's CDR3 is CAWSWDIGNQPQHF. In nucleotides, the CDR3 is TGTGCCTGGAGTTGGGACATCGGAAATCAGCCCCAGCATTTT.

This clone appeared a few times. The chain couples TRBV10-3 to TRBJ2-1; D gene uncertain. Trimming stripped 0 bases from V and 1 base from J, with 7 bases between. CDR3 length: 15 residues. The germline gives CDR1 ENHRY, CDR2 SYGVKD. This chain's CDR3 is CAISESRDSYNEQFF. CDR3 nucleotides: TGTGCCATCAGTGAGTCGAGAGATTCCTACAATGAGCAGTTCTTC.

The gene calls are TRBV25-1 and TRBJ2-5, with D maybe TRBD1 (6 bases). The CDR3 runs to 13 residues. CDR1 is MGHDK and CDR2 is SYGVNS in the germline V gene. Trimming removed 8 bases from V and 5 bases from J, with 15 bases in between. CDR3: CASGTDRGETQYF. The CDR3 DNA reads TGTGCCAGCGGGACGGACAGAGGGGAGACCCAGTACTTC.

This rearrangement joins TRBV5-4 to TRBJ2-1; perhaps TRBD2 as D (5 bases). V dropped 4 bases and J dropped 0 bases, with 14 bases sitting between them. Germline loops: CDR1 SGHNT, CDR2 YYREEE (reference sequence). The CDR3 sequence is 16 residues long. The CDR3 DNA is TGTGCCAGCAGCCCAGAGCGGTGGAGCTCCTACAATGAGCAGTTCTTC. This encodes CASSPERWSSYNEQFF.

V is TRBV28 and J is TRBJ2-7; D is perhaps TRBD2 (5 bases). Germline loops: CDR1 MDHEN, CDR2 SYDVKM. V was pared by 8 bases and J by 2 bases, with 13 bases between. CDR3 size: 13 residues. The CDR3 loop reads CASEEPGTYEQYF. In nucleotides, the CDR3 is TGTGCCAGCGAGGAGCCGGGGACCTACGAGCAGTACTTC. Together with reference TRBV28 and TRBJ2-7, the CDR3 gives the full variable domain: DVKVTQSSRYLVKRTGEKVFLECVQDMDHENMFWYRQDPGLGLRLIYFSYDVKMKEKGDIPEGYSVSREKKERFSLILESASTNQTSMYLCASEEPGTYEQYFGPGTRLTVT.

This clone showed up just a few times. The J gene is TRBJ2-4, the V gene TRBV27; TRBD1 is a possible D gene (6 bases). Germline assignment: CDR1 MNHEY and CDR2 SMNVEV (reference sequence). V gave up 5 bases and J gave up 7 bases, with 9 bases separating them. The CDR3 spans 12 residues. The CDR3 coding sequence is TGTGCCAGCAGTGTGAGGGGGAACATTCAGTACTTC. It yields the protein CASSVRGNIQYF.

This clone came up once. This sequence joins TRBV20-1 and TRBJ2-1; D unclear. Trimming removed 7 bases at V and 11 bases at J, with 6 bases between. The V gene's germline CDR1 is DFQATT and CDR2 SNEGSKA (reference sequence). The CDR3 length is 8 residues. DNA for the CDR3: TGCAGTGGGCGGAAGCAGTTCTTC. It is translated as CSGRKQFF.

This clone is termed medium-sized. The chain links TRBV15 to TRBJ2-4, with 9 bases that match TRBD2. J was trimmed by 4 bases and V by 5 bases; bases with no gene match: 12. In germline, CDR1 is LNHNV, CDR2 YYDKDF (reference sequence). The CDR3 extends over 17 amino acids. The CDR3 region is CATSYTGVAGAKNIQYF. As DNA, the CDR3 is TGTGCCACCAGCTACACAGGGGTAGCGGGAGCTAAAAACATTCAGTACTTC.

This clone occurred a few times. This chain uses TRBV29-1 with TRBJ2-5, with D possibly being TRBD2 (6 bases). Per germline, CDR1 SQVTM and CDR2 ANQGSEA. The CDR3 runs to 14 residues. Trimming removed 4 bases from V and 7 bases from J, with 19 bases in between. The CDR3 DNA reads TGCAGCGTTGCCGTACTCGGGGATAGCGGGACCCAGTACTTC. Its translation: CSVAVLGDSGTQYF.

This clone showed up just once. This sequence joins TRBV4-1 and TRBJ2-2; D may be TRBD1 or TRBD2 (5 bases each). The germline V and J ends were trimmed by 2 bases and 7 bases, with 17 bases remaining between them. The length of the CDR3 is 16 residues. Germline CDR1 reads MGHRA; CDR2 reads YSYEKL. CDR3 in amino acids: CASSQPGRTVVGELFF. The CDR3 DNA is TGCGCCAGCAGCCAACCGGGACGAACGGTTGTCGGGGAGCTGTTTTTT.

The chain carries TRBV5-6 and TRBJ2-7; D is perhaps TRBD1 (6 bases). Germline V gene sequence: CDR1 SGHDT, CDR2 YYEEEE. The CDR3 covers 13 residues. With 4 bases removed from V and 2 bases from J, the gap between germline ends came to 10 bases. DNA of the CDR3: TGTGCCAGCAGCCGCTGGACAGCCTACGAGCAGTACTTC. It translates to CASSRWTAYEQYF.

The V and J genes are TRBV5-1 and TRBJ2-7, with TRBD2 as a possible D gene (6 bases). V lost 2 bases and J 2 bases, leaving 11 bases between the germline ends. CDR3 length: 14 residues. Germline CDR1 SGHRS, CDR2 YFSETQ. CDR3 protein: CASSFESGAYEQYF. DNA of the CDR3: TGCGCCAGCAGCTTTGAATCGGGAGCCTACGAGCAGTACTTC.

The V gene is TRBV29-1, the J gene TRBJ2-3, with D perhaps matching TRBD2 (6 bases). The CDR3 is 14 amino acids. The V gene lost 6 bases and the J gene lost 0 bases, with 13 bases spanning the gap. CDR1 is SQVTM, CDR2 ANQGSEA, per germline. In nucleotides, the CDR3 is TGCAGCGTCTTGACTAGGGCTAGCACAGATACGCAGTATTTT. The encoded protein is CSVLTRASTDTQYF.

CDR3 protein: CASSPDPGPNEKLFF. For the CDR3, the DNA is TGTGCCAGCAGCCCTGACCCAGGGCCTAATGAAAAACTGTTTTTT. The V and J genes are TRBV5-6 and TRBJ1-4; D may be TRBD1 (5 bases). This CDR3 has 15 amino acids. Trimming took off 4 bases at V and 3 bases at J, with 13 bases between the two ends. Germline assignment: CDR1 SGHDT and CDR2 YYEEEE.

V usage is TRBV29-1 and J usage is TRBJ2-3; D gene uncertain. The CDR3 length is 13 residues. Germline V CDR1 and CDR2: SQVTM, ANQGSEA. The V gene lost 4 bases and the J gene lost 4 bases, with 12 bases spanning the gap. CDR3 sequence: CSVGPFRADTQYF. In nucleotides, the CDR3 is TGCAGCGTTGGACCCTTCCGAGCAGATACGCAGTATTTT.

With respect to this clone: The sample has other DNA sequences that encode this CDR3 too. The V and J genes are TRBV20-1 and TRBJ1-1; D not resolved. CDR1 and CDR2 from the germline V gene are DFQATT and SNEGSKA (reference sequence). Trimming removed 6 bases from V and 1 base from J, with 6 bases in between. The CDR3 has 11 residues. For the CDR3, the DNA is TGCAGTGCCCCCAGGAACACTGAAGCTTTCTTT. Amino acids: CSAPRNTEAFF.

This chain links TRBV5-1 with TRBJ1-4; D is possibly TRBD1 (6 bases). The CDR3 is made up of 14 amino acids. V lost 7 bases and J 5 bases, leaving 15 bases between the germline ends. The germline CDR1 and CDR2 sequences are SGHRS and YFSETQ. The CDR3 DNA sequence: TGCGCCAGCGCCGATGGGACAATGAATGAAAAACTGTTTTTT. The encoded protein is CASADGTMNEKLFF. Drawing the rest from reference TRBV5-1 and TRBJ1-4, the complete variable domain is KAGVTQTPRYLIKTRGQQVTLSCSPISGHRSVSWYQQTPGQGLQFLFEYFSETQRNKGNFPGRFSGRQFSNSRSEMNVSTLELGDSALYLCASADGTMNEKLFFGSGTQLSVL.

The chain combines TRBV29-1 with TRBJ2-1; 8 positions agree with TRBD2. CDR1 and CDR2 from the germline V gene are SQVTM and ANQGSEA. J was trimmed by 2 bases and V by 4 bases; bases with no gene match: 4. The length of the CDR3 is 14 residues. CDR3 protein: CSVVLAEAYNEQFF. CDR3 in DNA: TGCAGCGTTGTACTAGCGGAGGCCTACAATGAGCAGTTCTTC.

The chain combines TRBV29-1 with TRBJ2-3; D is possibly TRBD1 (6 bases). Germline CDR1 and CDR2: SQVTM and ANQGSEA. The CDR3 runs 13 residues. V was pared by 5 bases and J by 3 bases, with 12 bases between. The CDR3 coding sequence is TGCAGCGTTCGAGTGGGGGCGACAGATACGCAGTATTTT. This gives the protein CSVRVGATDTQYF.

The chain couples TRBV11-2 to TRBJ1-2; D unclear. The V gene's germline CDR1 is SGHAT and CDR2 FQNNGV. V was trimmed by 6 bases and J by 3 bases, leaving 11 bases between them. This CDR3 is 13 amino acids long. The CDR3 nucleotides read TGTGCCAGCAGTCCATTTGGGGACTATGGCTACACCTTC. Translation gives CASSPFGDYGYTF. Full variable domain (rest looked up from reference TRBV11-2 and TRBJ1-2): EAGVAQSPRYKIIEKRQSVAFWCNPISGHATLYWYQQILGQGPKLLIQFQNNGVVDDSQLPKDRFSAERLKGVDSTLKIQPAKLEDSAVYLCASSPFGDYGYTFGSGTRLTVV.

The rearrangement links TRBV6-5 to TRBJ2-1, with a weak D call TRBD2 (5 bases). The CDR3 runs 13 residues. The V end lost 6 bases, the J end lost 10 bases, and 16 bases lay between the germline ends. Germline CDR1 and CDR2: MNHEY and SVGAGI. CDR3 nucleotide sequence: TGTGCCAGCAGGGCCCAGGTAGCGCGAGAGCAGTTCTTC. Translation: CASRAQVAREQFF.